This T cell receptor (beta chain) was sequenced in a study of CD8+ T cells in alopecia areata. Study-wide context: It was oral tofacitinib, at 5 to 10 mg twice daily, that treated patients received. Patients took tofacitinib for 6 to 18 months, followed by 6 drug-free months.

T lymphocytes (CD4+ and CD8+) were sorted from PBMCs. Trimming left V 7 bases short and J 0 bases short, with 10 bases between. Germline V CDR1 and CDR2: ENHRY, SYGVKD. This CDR3 is built from 15 residues. Extracted from the samples, RNA was reverse transcribed into cDNA to serve as the sequencing template. Only in-frame clones appear in the TCRdb table, and some are missing; sequencing was by immunoSEQ multiplex PCR. The table includes about 180,000 clones, just under 60% detected once. The receptor comes from a human donor with alopecia areata. Sequencing was performed on CD4+ T cells sorted from blood, taken at week 0. The V gene is TRBV10-3, the J gene TRBJ2-6; D is unresolved. CDR3 amino acids: CAITGMSSGANVLTF. CDR3 DNA sequence: TGTGCCATCACAGGCATGAGCTCTGGGGCCAACGTCCTGACTTTC.